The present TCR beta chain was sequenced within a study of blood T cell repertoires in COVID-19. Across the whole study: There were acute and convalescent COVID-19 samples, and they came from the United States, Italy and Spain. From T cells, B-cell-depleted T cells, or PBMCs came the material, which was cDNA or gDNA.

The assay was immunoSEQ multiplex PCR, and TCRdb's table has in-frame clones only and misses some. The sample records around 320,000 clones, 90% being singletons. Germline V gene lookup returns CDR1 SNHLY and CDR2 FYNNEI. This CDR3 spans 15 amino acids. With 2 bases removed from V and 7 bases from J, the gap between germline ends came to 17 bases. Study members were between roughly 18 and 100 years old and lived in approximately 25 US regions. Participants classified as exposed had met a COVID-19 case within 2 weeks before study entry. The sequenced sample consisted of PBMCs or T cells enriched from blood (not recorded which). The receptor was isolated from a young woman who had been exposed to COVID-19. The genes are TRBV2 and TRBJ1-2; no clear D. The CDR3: CASSEMAAVSGGYTF. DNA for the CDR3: TGTGCCAGCAGTGAAATGGCAGCGGTATCGGGTGGCTACACCTTC.